The rows below give T cell receptor beta chains drawn from one sample of a study of T cells in Graves' hyperthyroidism and ophthalmopathy. TCRdb reprocessed the multiplex PCR reads with MiXCR, giving one entry per CDR3 protein. This sample has 410,000 or so distinct CDR3 sequences; over 12% occur once, and the top ten carry roughly 13%. Specimen: blood. These receptors were taken from a man aged 18 to 30 with Graves' ophthalmopathy. Each CDR3 is given with its conserved first and last residue. The D gene is left open where the match is weak. Clone sizes are given selectively: once, few, many, or a class where the clone is expanded.

few,TRBJ2-2,TRBV7-8,TRBD2,CASSLARRVRTSGGNTGELFF,TGTGCCAGCAGCTTAGCCCGGCGGGTCAGGACTAGCGGGGGGAACACCGGGGAGCTGTTTTTT
many,TRBJ1-5,TRBV6-1,-,CASRGYVSNQPQHF,TGTGCCAGCAGGGGGTACGTCAGCAATCAGCCCCAGCATTTT
few,TRBJ2-1,TRBV25-1,-,CASSDLYEQFF,TGTGCCAGCAGTGACCTTTATGAGCAGTTCTTC
many,TRBJ2-3,TRBV30,-,CAWSRESTDTQYF,TGTGCCTGGAGTAGAGAGAGCACAGATACGCAGTATTTT
many,TRBJ2-7,TRBV30,-,CAWSRSSYEQYF,TGTGCCTGGAGCCGTAGCTCCTACGAGCAGTACTTC
-,TRBJ1-3,TRBV20-1,TRBD1,CSAPRQGSLSGNTIYF,TGCAGTGCCCCCAGACAGGGGTCCCTCTCTGGAAACACCATATATTTT
few,TRBJ1-5,TRBV10-3,-,CAISEWSDFSNQPQHF,TGTGCCATCAGTGAGTGGTCAGACTTTAGCAATCAGCCCCAGCATTTT
few,TRBJ1-1,TRBV7-3,-,CASSRPPNTEAFF,TGTGCCAGCAGCCGCCCACCAAACACTGAAGCTTTCTTT
many,TRBJ2-1,TRBV6-1,-,CASSSRASSVQFF,TGTGCCAGCAGTTCCCGGGCTAGCTCGGTGCAGTTCTTC
-,TRBJ2-5,TRBV18,-,CASSPFAQGTRETQYF,TGTGCCAGCTCACCCTTTGCACAGGGGACTCGGGAGACCCAGTACTTC
many,TRBJ2-7,TRBV11-2,TRBD2,CASSLSSGSSSSYEQYF,TGTGCCAGCAGCTTATCTAGCGGGAGTTCCAGCTCCTACGAGCAGTACTTC
many,TRBJ2-7,TRBV20-1,-,CSARDGGLYEQYF,TGCAGTGCTAGAGATGGGGGACTCTACGAGCAGTACTTC
few,TRBJ2-1,TRBV7-2,TRBD2,CASSLVGGGGGYEQFF,TGTGCCAGCAGCTTAGTAGGCGGCGGGGGTGGTTATGAGCAGTTCTTC
few,TRBJ2-3,TRBV7-9,-,CASSASGRGVRGGITDTQYF,TGTGCCAGCAGCGCTAGTGGCAGGGGGGTGAGGGGGGGGATCACAGATACGCAGTATTTT
few,TRBJ2-3,TRBV7-3,-,CASSVSRMTDTQYF,TGTGCCAGCAGCGTCTCTAGGATGACAGATACGCAGTATTTT
many,TRBJ2-7,TRBV2,-,CASSYNRDEQYF,TGTGCCAGCAGTTATAACAGGGACGAGCAGTACTTC
-,TRBJ1-4,TRBV7-9,-,CAGGGGNDEKLFF,TGTGCCGGGGGGGGGGGTAACGACGAAAAACTGTTTTTT
few,TRBJ1-4,TRBV20-1,-,CSAREGATNEKLFF,TGCAGTGCTAGAGAGGGCGCAACTAATGAAAAACTGTTTTTT
-,TRBJ1-4,TRBV12-3/TRBV12-4,-,CASRSGWEKLFF,TGTGCCAGCAGATCGGGATGGGAAAAACTGTTTTTT
many,TRBJ2-5,TRBV6-4,TRBD2,CASSDAGEETQYF,TGTGCCAGCAGTGACGCGGGAGAAGAGACCCAGTACTTC
many,TRBJ1-2,TRBV6-1,TRBD1,CASSSRGLGGYTF,TGTGCCAGCAGTTCCAGGGGGCTGGGTGGCTACACCTTC
many,TRBJ2-1,TRBV11-3,-,CASSWGDQRSYNEQFF,TGTGCCAGCAGCTGGGGGGACCAAAGGTCCTACAATGAGCAGTTCTTC
-,TRBJ1-1,TRBV13,-,CASSPLTGANTEAFF,TGTGCCAGCAGCCCTCTGACAGGCGCCAACACTGAAGCCTTCTTT
-,TRBJ2-2,TRBV5-6,-,CASSPLGPGELFF,TGTGCCAGCAGCCCGCTCGGTCCCGGGGAGCTGTTTTTT
few,TRBJ2-1,TRBV24-1,TRBD2,CATSDPGTGLAGTWFF,TGTGCCACCAGTGATCCGGGGACAGGACTAGCGGGAACGTGGTTCTTC
-,TRBJ2-5,TRBV27,-,CASSLGAIEYF,TGTGCCAGCAGTTTAGGAGCGATAGAGTACTTC
few,TRBJ1-6,TRBV4-1,TRBD1,CASSQGTGWEDSPLHF,TGCGCCAGCAGCCAGGGGACAGGGTGGGAGGATTCACCCCTCCACTTT
many,TRBJ1-1,TRBV2,-,CASSGGGGGDTEAFF,TGTGCCAGCAGTGGGGGCGGTGGCGGGGACACTGAAGCTTTCTTT
-,TRBJ2-2,TRBV25-1,-,CASSGVATTGELFF,TGTGCCAGCAGTGGGGTAGCAACGACCGGGGAGCTGTTTTTT